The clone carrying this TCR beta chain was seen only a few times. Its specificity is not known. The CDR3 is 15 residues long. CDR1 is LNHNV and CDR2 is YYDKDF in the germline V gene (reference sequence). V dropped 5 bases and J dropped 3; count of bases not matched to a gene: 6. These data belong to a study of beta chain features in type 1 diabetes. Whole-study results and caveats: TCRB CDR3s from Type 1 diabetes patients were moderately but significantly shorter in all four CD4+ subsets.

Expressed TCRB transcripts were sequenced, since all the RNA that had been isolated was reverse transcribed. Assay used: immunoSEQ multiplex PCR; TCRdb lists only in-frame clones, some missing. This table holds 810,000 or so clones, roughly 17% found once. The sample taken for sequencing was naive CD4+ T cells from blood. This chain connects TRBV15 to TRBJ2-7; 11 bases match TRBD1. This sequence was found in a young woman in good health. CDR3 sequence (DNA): TGTGCCACCAGCTTTACGGACAGGGGGCTCTACGAGCAGTACTTC. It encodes CATSFTDRGLYEQYF.